This T cell receptor beta chain was captured by sequencing in a study of blood T cells in healthy people across ages. Overall study: Capturing about one barcoded beta molecule per two T cells was achieved by template switching. Whole-study findings and limits: Possibly, changes in expanded clonotypes were confounded because donor CMV status was unknown.

Points on this clonotype: What it binds is unknown.

Healthy Caucasians from Russia aged 6 to 90 served as donors. Every donor contributed about 10 milliliters of peripheral blood by blood draw. V was cut by 0 bases and J by 5 bases, with 13 bases left in between. This CDR3 is built from 15 residues. The germline V gene encodes CDR1 DFQATT and CDR2 SNEGSKA (reference sequence). Primers used in a second PCR of about 7 to 11 cycles were a sample-barcoded 5' primer and a J-beta primer mix. TCRdb fed the 5' RACE reads into MiXCR, producing one record per CDR3 protein. The table has 950,000 to 1,200,000 distinct CDR3 sequences, around two fifths seen once. The source is a young man in good health. Sequencing was carried out using blood. The chain joins TRBV20-1 to TRBJ2-2; no firm D call. CDR3 coding DNA: TGCAGTGCTAGAGACAGATTGCAGATTACCGGGGAGCTGTTTTTT. Residues: CSARDRLQITGELFF.